This T cell receptor beta chain was identified in a study of T cells in lung cancer brain metastases. The study, taken as a whole, reports: Unique productive clones were significantly fewer in brain metastases: median roughly 1,400 versus 4,700. Few clones were shared between paired lesions (mean Morisita roughly 0.23); most were lesion-specific.

Assay used: immunoSEQ multiplex PCR; TCRdb lists only in-frame clones, some missing. The data show over a thousand clones, 65% to 90% seen once. No patient had a history of multiple malignancies, as such patients were excluded. Tumor areas were macrodissected from about five deparaffinized, unstained roughly 9.7 um sections guided by marked H&E slides. A remark on this clone: Its antigen is not identified.

V was cut by 6 bases and J by 2 bases, with 20 bases left in between. The CDR3 length is 17 residues. CDR1 is KGHSH, CDR2 LQKENI, per germline. The source of this sequence is a woman aged 55 to 70 with non-small cell lung cancer that had spread to the brain. V gene TRBV18 combines with J gene TRBJ2-1; D could derive from TRBD1 or TRBD2 (5 bases each). What was sequenced was tumor tissue from a brain metastasis. Here the CDR3 DNA reads TGTGCCAGCTCTCCATACCGGGACGGCCGGACCTACAATGAGCAGTTCTTC. Its protein product is CASSPYRDGRTYNEQFF.